Listed below are T cell receptor beta chains from one sample, sequenced in a study of shared clonotypes between healthy human individuals. Sequencing was performed with immunoSEQ multiplex PCR; in TCRdb, only in-frame clones are kept and a portion is missing. This table has about 1.5 million clones, 95% to 99% appearing once. The sequenced material came from naive CD4+ T cells sorted from blood. All receptors derive from a young man in good health. Each CDR3 is given with its conserved first and last residue. D genes are given only for firm matches.

j_call d_call v_call cdr3_aa cdr3_nt
TRBJ2-7 - TRBV7-6 CASSLSQGPYEQYF TGTGCCAGCAGCTTATCGCAGGGGCCCTACGAGCAGTACTTC
TRBJ1-2 TRBD1 TRBV5-6 CASSPTGGSNYGYTF TGTGCCAGCAGCCCTACAGGGGGAAGTAACTATGGCTACACCTTC
TRBJ2-7 - TRBV11-2 CASSIYKGYEQYF TGTGCCAGCAGCATATACAAAGGCTACGAGCAGTACTTC
TRBJ2-6 TRBD1 TRBV14 CASSQDQGQGFAGANVLTF TGTGCCAGCAGCCAAGATCAAGGACAGGGGTTTGCTGGGGCCAACGTCCTGACTTTC
TRBJ1-6 - TRBV28 CASSPSLVLALHF TGTGCCAGCAGTCCGTCTTTGGTGTTGGCCCTCCACTTT
TRBJ2-5 TRBD2 TRBV9 CASSVVAGYQETQYF TGTGCCAGCAGCGTTGTAGCGGGTTACCAAGAGACCCAGTACTTC
TRBJ2-7 TRBD2 TRBV9 CASSITSGMGNEQYF TGTGCCAGCAGCATTACTAGCGGGATGGGCAACGAGCAGTACTTC
TRBJ1-2 - TRBV7-2 CASSLVMGAGGYTF TGTGCCAGCAGCTTAGTAATGGGGGCGGGAGGCTACACCTTC
TRBJ2-7 - TRBV11-2 CASSLVATSFLGYEQYF TGTGCCAGCAGCTTAGTAGCGACATCTTTCCTAGGGTACGAGCAGTACTTC
TRBJ2-7 - TRBV28 CASSYFQGIYEQYF TGTGCCAGCAGCTACTTCCAGGGAATCTACGAGCAGTACTTC
TRBJ2-7 - TRBV5-1 CASSFDDGTYEQYF TGCGCCAGCAGCTTCGACGACGGTACCTACGAGCAGTACTTC
TRBJ2-3 - TRBV7-9 CASSLSGRTDTQYF TGTGCCAGCAGCTTAAGCGGCCGCACAGATACGCAGTATTTT
TRBJ1-2 - TRBV5-1 CASKGEIGALYGYTF TGCGCCAGCAAGGGGGAAATCGGGGCCCTCTATGGCTACACCTTC
TRBJ2-7 - TRBV5-4 CASSSVGSAGEQYF TGTGCCAGCAGCTCGGTCGGTAGCGCCGGCGAGCAGTACTTC
TRBJ2-1 - TRBV2 CANKELLGGSYNEQFF TGTGCCAACAAAGAATTACTAGGGGGGTCCTACAATGAGCAGTTCTTC
TRBJ2-4 - TRBV18 CASSLRGTAVAKNIQYF TGTGCCAGCTCACTGCGAGGGACGGCCGTAGCCAAAAACATTCAGTACTTC